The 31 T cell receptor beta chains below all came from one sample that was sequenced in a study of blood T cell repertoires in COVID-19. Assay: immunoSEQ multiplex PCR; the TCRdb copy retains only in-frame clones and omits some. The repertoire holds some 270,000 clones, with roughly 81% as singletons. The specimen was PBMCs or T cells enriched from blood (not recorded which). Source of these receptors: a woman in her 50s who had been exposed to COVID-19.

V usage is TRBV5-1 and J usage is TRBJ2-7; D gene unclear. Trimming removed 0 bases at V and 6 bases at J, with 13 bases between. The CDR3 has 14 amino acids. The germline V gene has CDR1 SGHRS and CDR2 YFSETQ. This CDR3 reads CASSLELPGIEQYF. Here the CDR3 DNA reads TGCGCCAGCAGCTTGGAGCTCCCCGGTATCGAGCAGTACTTC.

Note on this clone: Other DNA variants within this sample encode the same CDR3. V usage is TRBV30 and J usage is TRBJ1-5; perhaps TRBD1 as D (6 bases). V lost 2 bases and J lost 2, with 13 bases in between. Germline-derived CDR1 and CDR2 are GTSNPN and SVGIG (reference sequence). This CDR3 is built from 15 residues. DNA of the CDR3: TGTGCCTGGAGTAGGGGGGGGCAGGGCAATCAGCCCCAGCATTTT. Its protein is CAWSRGGQGNQPQHF.

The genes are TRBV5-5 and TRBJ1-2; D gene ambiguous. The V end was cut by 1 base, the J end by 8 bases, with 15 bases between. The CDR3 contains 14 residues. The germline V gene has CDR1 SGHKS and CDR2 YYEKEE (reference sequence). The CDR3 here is CASSLPPSIPGYTF. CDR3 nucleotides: TGTGCCAGCAGCTTGCCCCCGAGCATACCGGGCTACACCTTC.

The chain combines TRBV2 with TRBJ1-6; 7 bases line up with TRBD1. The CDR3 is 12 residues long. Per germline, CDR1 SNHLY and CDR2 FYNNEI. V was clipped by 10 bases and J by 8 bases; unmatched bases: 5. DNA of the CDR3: TGTGCCATTGGGACAGAGGATTCACCCCTCCACTTT. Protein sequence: CAIGTEDSPLHF.

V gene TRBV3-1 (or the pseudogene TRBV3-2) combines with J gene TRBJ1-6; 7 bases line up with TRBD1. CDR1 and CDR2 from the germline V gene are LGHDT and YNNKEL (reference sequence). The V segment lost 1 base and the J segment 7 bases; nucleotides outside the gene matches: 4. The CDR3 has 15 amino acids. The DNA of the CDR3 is TGTGCCAGCAGCCAAGCGACAGGGAGGAATTCACCCCTCCACTTT. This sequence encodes CASSQATGRNSPLHF.

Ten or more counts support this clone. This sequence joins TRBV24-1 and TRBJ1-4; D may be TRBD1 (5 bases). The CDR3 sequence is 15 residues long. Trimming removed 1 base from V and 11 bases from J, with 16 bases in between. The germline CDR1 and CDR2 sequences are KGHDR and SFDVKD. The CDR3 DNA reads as TGTGCCACCAGTGATTTTTTGGGGCTGAAGAGGAAACTGTTTTTT. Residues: CATSDFLGLKRKLFF.

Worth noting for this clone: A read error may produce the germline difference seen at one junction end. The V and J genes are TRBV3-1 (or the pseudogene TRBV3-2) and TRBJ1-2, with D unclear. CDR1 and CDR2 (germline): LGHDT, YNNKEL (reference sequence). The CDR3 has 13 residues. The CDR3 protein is CASGQKPNYGYTF. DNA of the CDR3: TGTGCCAGCGGCCAAAAGCCTAACTATGGCTACACCTTC.

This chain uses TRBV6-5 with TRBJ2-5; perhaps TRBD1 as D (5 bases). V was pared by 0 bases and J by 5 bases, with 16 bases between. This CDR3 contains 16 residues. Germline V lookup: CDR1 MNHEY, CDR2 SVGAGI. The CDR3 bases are TGTGCCAGCAGTTACTCGGGGCCCAGGGTGGCTGAGACCCAGTACTTC. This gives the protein CASSYSGPRVAETQYF.

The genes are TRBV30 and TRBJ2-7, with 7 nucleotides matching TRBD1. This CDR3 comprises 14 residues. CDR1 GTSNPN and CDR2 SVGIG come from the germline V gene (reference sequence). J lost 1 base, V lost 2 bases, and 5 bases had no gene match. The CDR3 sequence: CAWSFGTASYEQYF. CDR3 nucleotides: TGTGCCTGGAGTTTCGGGACAGCTTCCTACGAGCAGTACTTC.

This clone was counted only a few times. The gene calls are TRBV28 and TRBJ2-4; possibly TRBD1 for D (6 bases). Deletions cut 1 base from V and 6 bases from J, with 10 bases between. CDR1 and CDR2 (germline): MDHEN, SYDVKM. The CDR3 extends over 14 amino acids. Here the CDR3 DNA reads TGTGCCAGCAGTTTATCGACAGGCACAAACATTCAGTACTTC. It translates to CASSLSTGTNIQYF.

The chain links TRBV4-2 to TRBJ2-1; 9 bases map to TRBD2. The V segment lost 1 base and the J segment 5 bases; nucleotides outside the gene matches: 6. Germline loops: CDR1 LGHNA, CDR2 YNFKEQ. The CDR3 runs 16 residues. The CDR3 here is CASSQVLAGSNNEQFF. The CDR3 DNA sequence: TGTGCCAGCAGCCAAGTACTAGCGGGTTCTAACAATGAGCAGTTCTTC.

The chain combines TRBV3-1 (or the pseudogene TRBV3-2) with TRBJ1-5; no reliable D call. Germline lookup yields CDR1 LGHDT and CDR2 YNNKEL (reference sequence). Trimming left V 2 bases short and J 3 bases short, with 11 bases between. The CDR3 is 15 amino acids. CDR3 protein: CASSQSTENNQPQHF. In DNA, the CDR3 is TGTGCCAGCAGCCAATCAACAGAGAACAATCAGCCCCAGCATTTT.

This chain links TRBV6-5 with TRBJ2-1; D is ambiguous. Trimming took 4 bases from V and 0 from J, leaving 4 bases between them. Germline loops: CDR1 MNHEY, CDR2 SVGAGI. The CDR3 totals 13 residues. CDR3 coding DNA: TGTGCCAGCAGTTCGGGCTCCTACAATGAGCAGTTCTTC. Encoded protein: CASSSGSYNEQFF.

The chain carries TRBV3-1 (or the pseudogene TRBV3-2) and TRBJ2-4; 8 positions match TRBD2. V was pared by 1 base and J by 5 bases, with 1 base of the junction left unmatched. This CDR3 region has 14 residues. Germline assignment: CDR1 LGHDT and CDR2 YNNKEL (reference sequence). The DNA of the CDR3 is TGTGCCAGCAGCCAAGGCGGGGGGCAAAACATTCAGTACTTC. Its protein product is CASSQGGGQNIQYF.

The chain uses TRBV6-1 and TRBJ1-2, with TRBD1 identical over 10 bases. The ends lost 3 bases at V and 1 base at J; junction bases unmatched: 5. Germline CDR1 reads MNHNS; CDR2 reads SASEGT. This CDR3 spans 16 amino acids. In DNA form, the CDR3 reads TGTGCCAGCAGTGAGGACAGGGGGTATTATAACTATGGCTACACCTTC. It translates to CASSEDRGYYNYGYTF.

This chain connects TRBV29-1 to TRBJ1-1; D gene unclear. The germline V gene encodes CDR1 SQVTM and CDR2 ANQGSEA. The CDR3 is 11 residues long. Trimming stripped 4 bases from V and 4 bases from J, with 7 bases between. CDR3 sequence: CSVAELTEAFF. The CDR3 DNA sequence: TGCAGCGTTGCAGAACTCACTGAAGCTTTCTTT.

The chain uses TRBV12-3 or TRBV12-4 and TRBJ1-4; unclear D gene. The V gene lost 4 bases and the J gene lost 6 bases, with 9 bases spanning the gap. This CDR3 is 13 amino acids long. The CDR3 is CASSSSPYEKLFF. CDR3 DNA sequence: TGTGCCAGCAGTTCGTCCCCGTATGAAAAACTGTTTTTT.

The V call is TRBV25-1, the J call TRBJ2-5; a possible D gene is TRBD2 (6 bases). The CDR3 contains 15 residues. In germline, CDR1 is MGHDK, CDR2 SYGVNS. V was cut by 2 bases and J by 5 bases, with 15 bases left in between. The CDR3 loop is CASSEPSAGPETQYF. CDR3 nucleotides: TGTGCCAGCAGTGAACCGTCCGCGGGGCCGGAGACCCAGTACTTC.

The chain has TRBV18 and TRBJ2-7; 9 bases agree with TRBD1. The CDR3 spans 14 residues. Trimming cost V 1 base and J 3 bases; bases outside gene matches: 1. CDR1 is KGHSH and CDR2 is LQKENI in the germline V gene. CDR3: CASSPRQGGYEQYF. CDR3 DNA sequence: TGTGCCAGCTCACCACGACAGGGGGGCTACGAGCAGTACTTC. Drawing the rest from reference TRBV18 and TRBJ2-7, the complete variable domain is NAGVMQNPRHLVRRRGQEARLRCSPMKGHSHVYWYRQLPEEGLKFMVYLQKENIIDESGMPKERFSAEFPKEGPSILRIQQVVRGDSAAYFCASSPRQGGYEQYFGPGTRLTVT.

Written as DNA, the CDR3 is TGTGCCAGCAGCTTAACGGGACAGAGGGACACTGAAGCTTTCTTT. Encoded protein: CASSLTGQRDTEAFF. The V call is TRBV5-5, the J call TRBJ1-1, with 7 nucleotides matching TRBD1. From germline, CDR1 is SGHKS and CDR2 YYEKEE (reference sequence). Trimming took 2 bases from V and 3 from J; bases not matched to a gene: 7. The CDR3 is 15 residues long.

This chain's CDR3 is CASSLAYETEAFF. In DNA, the CDR3 is TGTGCCAGCAGCCTAGCCTACGAGACTGAAGCTTTCTTT. This sequence joins TRBV11-2 and TRBJ1-1; no definite D call. The V end was cut by 5 bases, the J end by 5 bases, with 12 bases between. CDR3 length: 13 amino acids. In germline, CDR1 is SGHAT, CDR2 FQNNGV.

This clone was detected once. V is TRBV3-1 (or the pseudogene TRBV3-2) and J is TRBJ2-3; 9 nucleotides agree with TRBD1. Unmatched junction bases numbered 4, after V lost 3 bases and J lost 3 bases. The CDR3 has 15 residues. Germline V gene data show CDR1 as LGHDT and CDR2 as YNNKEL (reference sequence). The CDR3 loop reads CASSHSDRGTDTQYF. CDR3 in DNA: TGTGCCAGCAGCCACTCGGACAGGGGAACAGATACGCAGTATTTT.

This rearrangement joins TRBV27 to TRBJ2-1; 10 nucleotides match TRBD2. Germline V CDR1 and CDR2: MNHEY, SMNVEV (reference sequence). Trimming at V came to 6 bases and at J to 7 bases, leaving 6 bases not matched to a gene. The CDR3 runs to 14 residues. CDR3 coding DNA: TGTGCCAGCAGCTTAGCACTAGCGGGGAATGAGCAGTTCTTC. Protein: CASSLALAGNEQFF.

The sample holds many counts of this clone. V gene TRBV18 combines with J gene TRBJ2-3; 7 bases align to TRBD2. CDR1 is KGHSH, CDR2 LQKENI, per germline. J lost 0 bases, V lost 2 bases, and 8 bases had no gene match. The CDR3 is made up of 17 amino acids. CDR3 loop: CASSPRELAPSTDTQYF. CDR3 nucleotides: TGTGCCAGCTCACCAAGGGAACTAGCGCCTAGCACAGATACGCAGTATTTT.

The CDR3 region is CASSGPRVPGYGYTF. The CDR3, as DNA: TGTGCCAGCAGCGGGCCGAGGGTCCCGGGCTATGGCTACACCTTC. The chain employs TRBV6-5 and TRBJ1-2; D uncertain. Trimming left V 6 bases short and J 4 bases short, with 18 bases between. CDR1 and CDR2 (germline): MNHEY, SVGAGI. CDR3 length equals 15 residues.

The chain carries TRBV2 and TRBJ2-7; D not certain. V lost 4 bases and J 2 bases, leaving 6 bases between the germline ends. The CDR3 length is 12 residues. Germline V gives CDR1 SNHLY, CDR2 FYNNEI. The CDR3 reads CASSGAAYEQYF. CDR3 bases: TGTGCCAGCAGTGGGGCCGCCTACGAGCAGTACTTC. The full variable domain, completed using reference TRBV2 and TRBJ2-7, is EPEVTQTPSHQVTQMGQEVILRCVPISNHLYFYWYRQILGQKVEFLVSFYNNEISEKSEIFDDQFSVERPDGSNFTLKIRSTKLEDSAMYFCASSGAAYEQYFGPGTRLTVT.

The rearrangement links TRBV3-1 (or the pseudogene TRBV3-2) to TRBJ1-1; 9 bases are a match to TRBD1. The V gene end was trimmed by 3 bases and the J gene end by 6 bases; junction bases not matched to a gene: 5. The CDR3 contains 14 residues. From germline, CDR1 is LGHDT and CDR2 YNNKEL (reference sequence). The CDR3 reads CASSHWDRDAEAFF. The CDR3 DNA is TGTGCCAGCAGCCACTGGGACAGGGATGCTGAAGCTTTCTTT.

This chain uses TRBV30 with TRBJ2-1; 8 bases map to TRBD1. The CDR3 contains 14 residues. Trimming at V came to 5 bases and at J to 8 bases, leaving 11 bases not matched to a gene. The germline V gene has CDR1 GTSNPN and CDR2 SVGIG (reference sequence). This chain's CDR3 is CAWSPGQGFYEQFF. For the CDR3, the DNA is TGTGCCTGGTCTCCCGGACAGGGATTCTATGAGCAGTTCTTC. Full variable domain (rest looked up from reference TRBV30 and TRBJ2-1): SQTIHQWPATLVQPVGSPLSLECTVEGTSNPNLYWYRQAAGRGLQLLFYSVGIGQISSEVPQNLSASRPQDRQFILSSKKLLLSDSGFYLCAWSPGQGFYEQFFGPGTRLTVL.

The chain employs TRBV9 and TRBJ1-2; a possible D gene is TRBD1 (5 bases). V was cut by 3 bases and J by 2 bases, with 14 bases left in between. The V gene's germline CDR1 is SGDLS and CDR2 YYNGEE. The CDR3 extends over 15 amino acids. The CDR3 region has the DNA TGTGCCAGCAGCGAGGGGCCGGGAGGCAACTATGGCTACACCTTC. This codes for CASSEGPGGNYGYTF.

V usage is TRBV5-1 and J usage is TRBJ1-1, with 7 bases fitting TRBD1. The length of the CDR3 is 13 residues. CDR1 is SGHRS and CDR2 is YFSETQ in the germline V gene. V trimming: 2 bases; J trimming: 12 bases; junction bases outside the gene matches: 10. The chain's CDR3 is CASSFTGDLETFF. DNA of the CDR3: TGCGCCAGCAGCTTTACAGGGGATTTGGAGACTTTCTTT.

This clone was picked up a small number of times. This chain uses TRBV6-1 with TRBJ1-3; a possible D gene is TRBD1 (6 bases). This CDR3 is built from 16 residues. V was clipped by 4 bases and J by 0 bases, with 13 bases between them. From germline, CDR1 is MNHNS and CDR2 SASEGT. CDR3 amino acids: CASSVGQPSSGNTIYF. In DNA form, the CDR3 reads TGTGCCAGCAGTGTCGGACAGCCGAGCTCTGGAAACACCATATATTTT.